Given below is one T cell receptor (beta chain) in context. Its antigen is unknown. Run at survey level, the immunoSEQ assay was version v3.0. Method: immunoSEQ multiplex PCR; TCRdb's copy keeps in-frame clones and lacks some. The sample holds 30,000 or so clones; about 83% are singletons and the top ten take about 6.6%. These data originate in a study of long-term antiretroviral therapy in people with HIV. Overall study results and limits: ART-treated samples gained diversity yet remained below transplant donor controls. HIV repertoire CDR3 lengths ranged less widely than those of controls. Pre-ART clonal expansion yielded clones that dominated the repertoire at all time points.

Inclusion required at least two post-ART and at least one pre-ART PBMC samples. This CDR3 has 15 residues. The germline gives CDR1 MNHEY, CDR2 SMNVEV (reference sequence). Trimming at V came to 5 bases and at J to 1 base, leaving 4 bases not matched to a gene. Sequenced here: unsorted PBMCs, sampled 0.4 years after starting antiretroviral therapy. The chain carries TRBV27 and TRBJ2-2; 7 bases line up with TRBD1. The clonotype was recovered from a man between 18 and 35 years old with HIV. CDR3 amino acids: CASSTGQRNTGELFF. CDR3 in DNA: TGTGCCAGCAGTACGGGACAGAGGAACACCGGGGAGCTGTTTTTT.